This T cell receptor (beta chain) is drawn from a study of vaccination and CD4 T cells after COVID-19. Overall study: The makeup of the convalescents was six males and four females, two of them Hispanic. Post-vaccine specimens were obtained a median roughly 70 days after dose two (range 14 to 241).

This clonotype was seen a handful of times. The target antigen is unknown. This CDR3 comprises 15 residues. Germline CDR1 is MNHNS and CDR2 is SASEGT. The V gene lost 4 bases and the J gene lost 2 bases, with 15 bases spanning the gap. Sample treatment: approximately 9-day PBMC culture with coronavirus spike peptide pools or control peptides (ViraFEST assay). The authors cultured more than 1.5 million PBMCs per well with around 10 IU/ml IL-2 and approximately 9 ug/ml peptide pools. An Oncomine TCR Beta short-read assay was used to sequence the DNA from cultured CD4+ T cells. TCRdb re-analysed the PCR reads in MiXCR, keeping a single row per CDR3 protein. Here the sample spans roughly 24,000 distinct CDR3 sequences, approximately 40% being singletons.

Sequencing used CD4+ T cells from blood, cultured in vitro. This chain connects TRBV6-1 to TRBJ2-7, with D possibly being TRBD1 (6 bases). The receptor was isolated from a human donor who had recovered from COVID-19. The CDR3 DNA is TGTGCCAGCAGTGTCTCAGGGGTTAGTACCTACGAGCAGTACTTC. Translating it yields CASSVSGVSTYEQYF.